A selection of T cell receptor beta chains follows, all from one sample in a study of beta chain features in type 1 diabetes. Repertoires were generated with immunoSEQ multiplex PCR, while TCRdb's copy carries only in-frame clones and drops some. Altogether more than 250,000 clones are present, around 25% being singletons, with the ten largest covering more than 0.009%. Sequenced sample: naive CD4+ T cells from blood. The receptors here all came from a young woman with type 1 diabetes. Each CDR3 is given with its conserved first and last residue. A D gene is named only where the DNA matches it firmly. Size is omitted from some rows. Given values are once, few, many or a class for expanded clones.

CDR3 protein: CASSLAAGAYNEQFF
CDR3 DNA: TGTGCCAGCAGCCTCGCGGCCGGAGCCTACAATGAGCAGTTCTTC
J gene: TRBJ2-1
V gene: TRBV4-2
clone size: .
D gene: .

CDR3 protein: CASSISFGIGELFF
CDR3 DNA: TGTGCCAGTAGTATCTCGTTCGGGATCGGGGAGCTGTTTTTT
J gene: TRBJ2-2
V gene: TRBV19
clone size: .
D gene: .

CDR3 protein: CATSGWDSSNTEAFF
CDR3 DNA: TGTGCCACCAGCGGCTGGGACAGCTCGAACACTGAAGCTTTCTTT
J gene: TRBJ1-1
V gene: TRBV15
clone size: .
D gene: TRBD1

CDR3 protein: CSAPESEAFF
CDR3 DNA: TGCAGTGCCCCAGAATCTGAAGCTTTCTTT
J gene: TRBJ1-1
V gene: TRBV20-1
clone size: .
D gene: .

CDR3 protein: CASSLLGGVLHEQYF
CDR3 DNA: TGTGCCAGCAGCTTATTGGGCGGGGTTCTCCACGAGCAGTACTTC
J gene: TRBJ2-7
V gene: TRBV7-9
clone size: .
D gene: .

CDR3 protein: CASSPWTENTEAFF
CDR3 DNA: TGCGCCAGCAGCCCATGGACAGAGAACACTGAAGCTTTCTTT
J gene: TRBJ1-1
V gene: TRBV5-1
clone size: few
D gene: .

CDR3 protein: CASSQGQGSTNEKLFF
CDR3 DNA: TGTGCCAGCAGCCAGGGACAGGGTTCGACTAATGAAAAACTGTTTTTT
J gene: TRBJ1-4
V gene: TRBV4-2
clone size: .
D gene: TRBD1

CDR3 protein: CASRSGNNEQFF
CDR3 DNA: TGTGCCAGCAGATCAGGAAACAATGAGCAGTTCTTC
J gene: TRBJ2-1
V gene: TRBV2
clone size: few
D gene: .

CDR3 protein: CASSLSSGETYEQYF
CDR3 DNA: TGTGCCAGCAGCCTTTCTAGCGGGGAAACCTACGAGCAGTACTTC
J gene: TRBJ2-7
V gene: TRBV5-4
clone size: few
D gene: TRBD2

CDR3 protein: CASSQHTSGISYEQYF
CDR3 DNA: TGTGCCAGCAGCCAACATACTAGCGGCATCTCCTACGAGCAGTACTTC
J gene: TRBJ2-7
V gene: TRBV4-2
clone size: few
D gene: TRBD2

CDR3 protein: CASSLVYNTEAFF
CDR3 DNA: TGTGCCAGCAGCTTAGTATATAACACTGAAGCTTTCTTT
J gene: TRBJ1-1
V gene: TRBV7-9
clone size: .
D gene: .

CDR3 protein: CATSTVQGDPHWPQPQHF
CDR3 DNA: TGTGCCACCAGCACGGTACAGGGGGACCCTCACTGGCCCCAGCCCCAGCATTTT
J gene: TRBJ1-5
V gene: TRBV15
clone size: .
D gene: TRBD1

CDR3 protein: CASSTDRAHYGYTF
CDR3 DNA: TGTGCCAGCAGTACGGACAGGGCCCACTATGGCTACACCTTC
J gene: TRBJ1-2
V gene: TRBV6-5
clone size: few
D gene: TRBD1

CDR3 protein: CASSRLGNTEAFF
CDR3 DNA: TGTGCCAGCAGCCGCCTAGGGAACACTGAAGCTTTCTTT
J gene: TRBJ1-1
V gene: TRBV7-9
clone size: .
D gene: .

CDR3 protein: CSVSTQGGGTEAFF
CDR3 DNA: TGCAGCGTTTCTACTCAGGGTGGAGGGACTGAAGCTTTCTTT
J gene: TRBJ1-1
V gene: TRBV29-1
clone size: .
D gene: .

CDR3 protein: CASSQVPTGIFTDTQYF
CDR3 DNA: TGCGCCAGCAGCCAAGTTCCCACAGGGATATTCACAGATACGCAGTATTTT
J gene: TRBJ2-3
V gene: TRBV4-1
clone size: few
D gene: .

CDR3 protein: CASSSYRGAGYTF
CDR3 DNA: TGTGCCAGCAGCTCATACAGGGGTGCTGGCTACACCTTC
J gene: TRBJ1-2
V gene: TRBV7-9
clone size: .
D gene: TRBD1

CDR3 protein: CASSRTGFLGELFF
CDR3 DNA: TGTGCCAGCAGCCGGACAGGATTTCTAGGGGAGCTGTTTTTT
J gene: TRBJ2-2
V gene: TRBV7-8
clone size: few
D gene: TRBD1

CDR3 protein: CASGSGRLKGKNIQYF
CDR3 DNA: TGTGCCAGCGGTAGCGGGAGATTGAAAGGCAAAAACATTCAGTACTTC
J gene: TRBJ2-4
V gene: TRBV2
clone size: few
D gene: TRBD2

CDR3 protein: CASSFPQGQETQYF
CDR3 DNA: TGTGCCAGCAGCTTCCCACAGGGCCAAGAGACCCAGTACTTC
J gene: TRBJ2-5
V gene: TRBV5-4
clone size: few
D gene: .

CDR3 protein: CATSRDRSGSTNEQFF
CDR3 DNA: TGTGCCACCAGCAGAGATCGGAGCGGGAGTACCAATGAGCAGTTCTTC
J gene: TRBJ2-1
V gene: TRBV15
clone size: .
D gene: TRBD2

CDR3 protein: CASKFIAGGTNEQFF
CDR3 DNA: TGCGCCAGCAAATTCATAGCGGGAGGGACCAATGAGCAGTTCTTC
J gene: TRBJ2-1
V gene: TRBV5-1
clone size: .
D gene: TRBD2

CDR3 protein: CASSLALGQASTDTQYF
CDR3 DNA: TGTGCCAGCAGCTTAGCCCTCGGACAGGCCAGCACAGATACGCAGTATTTT
J gene: TRBJ2-3
V gene: TRBV7-8
clone size: .
D gene: TRBD1

CDR3 protein: CASRPTSSTTGELFF
CDR3 DNA: TGTGCCAGCAGACCCACTAGCTCTACAACCGGGGAGCTGTTTTTT
J gene: TRBJ2-2
V gene: TRBV2
clone size: .
D gene: .

CDR3 protein: CASSPGTSGIAKNIQYF
CDR3 DNA: TGCGCCAGCAGCCCAGGGACTAGCGGGATAGCCAAAAACATTCAGTACTTC
J gene: TRBJ2-4
V gene: TRBV4-1
clone size: few
D gene: TRBD2

CDR3 protein: CASSLAIGGNEQFF
CDR3 DNA: TGCGCCAGCAGCTTGGCAATCGGGGGCAATGAGCAGTTCTTC
J gene: TRBJ2-1
V gene: TRBV5-1
clone size: .
D gene: .

CDR3 protein: CASSPGLAGGHQETQYF
CDR3 DNA: TGTGCCAGCAGCCCAGGACTAGCGGGAGGACACCAAGAGACCCAGTACTTC
J gene: TRBJ2-5
V gene: TRBV7-9
clone size: .
D gene: TRBD2

CDR3 protein: CASSPPGTGRPMNTEAFF
CDR3 DNA: TGTGCCAGCTCACCACCGGGGACAGGGAGACCTATGAACACTGAAGCTTTCTTT
J gene: TRBJ1-1
V gene: TRBV18
clone size: .
D gene: TRBD1

CDR3 protein: CASSLSPNEQFF
CDR3 DNA: TGTGCCAGCAGCCTTTCCCCGAATGAGCAGTTCTTC
J gene: TRBJ2-1
V gene: TRBV7-3
clone size: few
D gene: .

CDR3 protein: CASSSGQGDGYTF
CDR3 DNA: TGCGCCAGCAGCTCGGGACAGGGCGATGGCTACACCTTC
J gene: TRBJ1-2
V gene: TRBV5-1
clone size: .
D gene: TRBD1

CDR3 protein: CASSAQQGNTEAFF
CDR3 DNA: TGCGCCAGCAGCGCCCAACAGGGAAACACTGAAGCTTTCTTT
J gene: TRBJ1-1
V gene: TRBV5-1
clone size: .
D gene: .

CDR3 protein: CASSLELSSYEQYF
CDR3 DNA: TGTGCCAGCAGTTTAGAGCTAAGCTCCTACGAGCAGTACTTC
J gene: TRBJ2-7
V gene: TRBV7-9
clone size: .
D gene: .

CDR3 protein: CAISGRGNSYEQYF
CDR3 DNA: TGTGCCATCAGTGGCAGGGGAAACTCCTACGAGCAGTACTTC
J gene: TRBJ2-7
V gene: TRBV10-3
clone size: .
D gene: .

CDR3 protein: CASSLSLAGGNEQFF
CDR3 DNA: TGTGCCAGCAGCTTGAGTCTAGCGGGAGGCAATGAGCAGTTCTTC
J gene: TRBJ2-1
V gene: TRBV5-4
clone size: few
D gene: TRBD2

CDR3 protein: CASSLGGGSTGELFF
CDR3 DNA: TGTGCCAGCAGCTTAGGAGGGGGCAGCACCGGGGAGCTGTTTTTT
J gene: TRBJ2-2
V gene: TRBV7-3
clone size: .
D gene: .

CDR3 protein: CSVGIGQGAGGANVLTF
CDR3 DNA: TGCAGCGTTGGGATTGGACAGGGGGCAGGGGGGGCCAACGTCCTGACTTTC
J gene: TRBJ2-6
V gene: TRBV29-1
clone size: few
D gene: TRBD1

CDR3 protein: CASSLSGNSYNEQFF
CDR3 DNA: TGTGCCAGCAGCCTTAGCGGGAACTCCTACAATGAGCAGTTCTTC
J gene: TRBJ2-1
V gene: TRBV7-9
clone size: .
D gene: TRBD2

CDR3 protein: CASSVGPAGGNTGELFF
CDR3 DNA: TGTGCCAGCAGCGTAGGTCCAGCGGGAGGGAACACCGGGGAGCTGTTTTTT
J gene: TRBJ2-2
V gene: TRBV9
clone size: few
D gene: TRBD2

CDR3 protein: CASSPGEAGVLEQYF
CDR3 DNA: TGTGCCAGCAGCCCCGGTGAAGCGGGAGTTCTCGAGCAGTACTTC
J gene: TRBJ2-7
V gene: TRBV6-6
clone size: few
D gene: TRBD2

CDR3 protein: CAWSRGQTNSEAFF
CDR3 DNA: TGTGCCTGGAGCCGGGGACAAACGAATAGTGAAGCTTTCTTT
J gene: TRBJ1-1
V gene: TRBV30
clone size: .
D gene: .

CDR3 protein: CATSRGNRNYGYTF
CDR3 DNA: TGTGCCACCAGCAGAGGGAACAGGAACTATGGCTACACCTTC
J gene: TRBJ1-2
V gene: TRBV15
clone size: .
D gene: .

CDR3 protein: CASSIRASNQPQHF
CDR3 DNA: TGTGCCAGTAGTATACGAGCTAGCAATCAGCCCCAGCATTTT
J gene: TRBJ1-5
V gene: TRBV19
clone size: .
D gene: .

CDR3 protein: CASGQGSYEQYF
CDR3 DNA: TGTGCCAGCGGACAGGGCTCCTACGAGCAGTACTTC
J gene: TRBJ2-7
V gene: TRBV27
clone size: few
D gene: TRBD1

CDR3 protein: CASSYSSGSSYNEQFF
CDR3 DNA: TGTGCCAGCAGTTACTCCAGCGGGAGCTCCTACAATGAGCAGTTCTTC
J gene: TRBJ2-1
V gene: TRBV6-6
clone size: .
D gene: TRBD2

CDR3 protein: CASSVQGAGTEAFF
CDR3 DNA: TGTGCCAGCAGCGTACAGGGGGCAGGGACTGAAGCTTTCTTT
J gene: TRBJ1-1
V gene: TRBV9
clone size: few
D gene: TRBD1

CDR3 protein: CASSASGVRTYEQYF
CDR3 DNA: TGTGCCAGCAGCGCAAGCGGGGTAAGGACCTACGAGCAGTACTTC
J gene: TRBJ2-7
V gene: TRBV7-9
clone size: once
D gene: TRBD2

CDR3 protein: CAWSDIGTMDYNEQFF
CDR3 DNA: TGTGCCTGGAGCGATATCGGGACTATGGACTACAATGAGCAGTTCTTC
J gene: TRBJ2-1
V gene: TRBV30
clone size: few
D gene: TRBD2

CDR3 protein: CASSTPNEKLFF
CDR3 DNA: TGTGCCAGTAGTACCCCAAATGAAAAACTGTTTTTT
J gene: TRBJ1-4
V gene: TRBV19
clone size: .
D gene: .

CDR3 protein: CASSLTGGSYNEQFF
CDR3 DNA: TGTGCCAGCAGCTTGACAGGGGGCAGCTACAATGAGCAGTTCTTC
J gene: TRBJ2-1
V gene: TRBV11-3
clone size: .
D gene: TRBD1

CDR3 protein: CASSPAVNTEAFF
CDR3 DNA: TGTGCCAGCTCACCCGCGGTCAACACTGAAGCTTTCTTT
J gene: TRBJ1-1
V gene: TRBV18
clone size: few
D gene: .

CDR3 protein: CASSQNNEQFF
CDR3 DNA: TGCGCCAGCAGTCAGAACAATGAGCAGTTCTTC
J gene: TRBJ2-1
V gene: TRBV4-1
clone size: few
D gene: .

CDR3 protein: CASSRTSGAANNEQFF
CDR3 DNA: TGTGCCAGCAGCCGGACTAGCGGGGCAGCAAACAATGAGCAGTTCTTC
J gene: TRBJ2-1
V gene: TRBV27
clone size: .
D gene: TRBD2

CDR3 protein: CASSDSGQGARQFF
CDR3 DNA: TGTGCCAGCAGTGACTCTGGACAGGGGGCGCGACAGTTCTTC
J gene: TRBJ2-1
V gene: TRBV6-4
clone size: .
D gene: TRBD1

CDR3 protein: CASSWDTNYGYTF
CDR3 DNA: TGTGCCAGCAGCTGGGACACTAACTATGGCTACACCTTC
J gene: TRBJ1-2
V gene: TRBV5-5
clone size: few
D gene: .

CDR3 protein: CAWSTGGNTEAFF
CDR3 DNA: TGTGCCTGGAGTACAGGGGGGAACACTGAAGCTTTCTTT
J gene: TRBJ1-1
V gene: TRBV30
clone size: few
D gene: TRBD1

CDR3 protein: CASSLEQSVLETQYF
CDR3 DNA: TGTGCCAGCAGTTTAGAACAGTCGGTCTTGGAGACCCAGTACTTC
J gene: TRBJ2-5
V gene: TRBV28
clone size: .
D gene: .

CDR3 protein: CAWGSSDFSYEQYF
CDR3 DNA: TGTGCCTGGGGCTCTAGCGACTTCTCCTACGAGCAGTACTTC
J gene: TRBJ2-7
V gene: TRBV30
clone size: few
D gene: .

CDR3 protein: CASSFSGNTGELFF
CDR3 DNA: TGTGCCAGCAGCTTTTCGGGGAACACCGGGGAGCTGTTTTTT
J gene: TRBJ2-2
V gene: TRBV7-9
clone size: .
D gene: .

CDR3 protein: CACRQGVAASGRARAYNEQFF
CDR3 DNA: TGTGCCTGTCGACAGGGGGTAGCGGCTAGCGGGAGGGCCAGGGCCTACAATGAGCAGTTCTTC
J gene: TRBJ2-1
V gene: TRBV30
clone size: few
D gene: TRBD2

CDR3 protein: CASSPGGLAGTDTQYF
CDR3 DNA: TGTGCCAGCAGTCCTGGGGGACTAGCGGGAACAGATACGCAGTATTTT
J gene: TRBJ2-3
V gene: TRBV28
clone size: .
D gene: TRBD2